These 31 T cell receptor beta chains came from one sample sequenced in a study of cytomegalovirus exposure and HLA in healthy donors. PCR employed 60 Vbeta and 13 Jbeta primers. Repertoires were generated with immunoSEQ multiplex PCR, while TCRdb's copy carries only in-frame clones and drops some. The profile shows 100,000 to 150,000 clones, around 80% of them singletons. The sample was PBMCs. The receptors stem from a man aged 30-40 years in good health and CMV-seronegative.

V gene TRBV7-8 combines with J gene TRBJ2-5; 7 bases are a match to TRBD2. With 5 bases clipped from V and 5 bases from J, the junction kept 14 bases outside the gene matches. The germline CDR1 and CDR2 sequences are SGHVS and FQNEAQ. The CDR3 consists of 16 residues. CDR3 bases: TGTGCCAGCAGCCCAAGCTCCGGGAGGATAATGGAGACCCAGTACTTC. Translating gives CASSPSSGRIMETQYF.

This clone was recorded a few times. The rearrangement links TRBV2 to TRBJ1-1; a possible D gene is TRBD1 (6 bases). CDR3 size: 14 residues. Germline V gene sequence: CDR1 SNHLY, CDR2 FYNNEI. V shed 4 bases and J shed 2 bases, with 11 bases lying between them. For the CDR3, the DNA is TGTGCCAGCAGTGTAGAACAGGGTAACACTGAAGCTTTCTTT. This codes for CASSVEQGNTEAFF.

The genes are TRBV4-2 and TRBJ1-4, with 7 positions matching TRBD1. The germline V gene has CDR1 LGHNA and CDR2 YNFKEQ. Trimming removed 5 bases from V and 8 bases from J; junction bases left unmatched: 14. The CDR3 length is 16 residues. The CDR3 DNA follows: TGTGCCAGCAGCGCGAGCACAGGGGACGGAGGAGAAAAACTGTTTTTT. This gives the protein CASSASTGDGGEKLFF.

The CDR3 sequence: CASSLGQQGLSYEQYF. In DNA form, the CDR3 reads TGTGCCAGCAGCTTAGGGCAGCAGGGCTTATCCTACGAGCAGTACTTC. J is TRBJ2-7 and V is TRBV7-2, with D perhaps TRBD1 (5 bases). Germline CDR1 and CDR2: SGHTA and FQGNSA. There are 16 residues in the CDR3. V dropped 1 base and J dropped 1 base, with 14 bases sitting between them.

The genes are TRBV4-1 and TRBJ2-3; 13 bases map to TRBD2. The CDR3 contains 19 residues. The trim removed 4 bases at V and 0 bases at J, leaving 10 bases unmatched. Germline V lookup: CDR1 MGHRA, CDR2 YSYEKL. CDR3: CASSRGLAGVGGSTDTQYF. The CDR3 DNA reads as TGCGCCAGCAGCCGCGGACTAGCGGGAGTCGGGGGAAGCACAGATACGCAGTATTTT.

This rearrangement joins TRBV5-6 to TRBJ1-6; 8 bases agree with TRBD1. Germline CDR1 reads SGHDT; CDR2 reads YYEEEE. The CDR3 covers 14 residues. J gave up 7 bases and V 10 bases, and 10 bases lay outside the gene matches. CDR3 residues: CAGSGQGINSPLHF. CDR3 bases: TGTGCCGGTTCCGGACAGGGAATAAATTCACCCCTCCACTTT.

The V call is TRBV7-2, the J call TRBJ1-1, with a weak D call TRBD1 (6 bases). The CDR3 consists of 16 residues. The germline V gene encodes CDR1 SGHTA and CDR2 FQGNSA. Trimming left V 2 bases short and J 2 bases short, with 15 bases between. CDR3 amino acids: CASSLLGGPGNTEAFF. The CDR3 nucleotides read TGTGCCAGCAGCTTATTGGGGGGGCCCGGTAACACTGAAGCTTTCTTT.

The V gene is TRBV10-3, the J gene TRBJ2-3; 8 nucleotides line up with TRBD2. Germline loops: CDR1 ENHRY, CDR2 SYGVKD. J gave up 6 bases and V 4 bases, and 21 bases lay outside the gene matches. CDR3 length: 19 residues. DNA for the CDR3: TGTGCCATCAGTGGAGCGGCTAGCGGGTTCGTTTCGTTTAGGGATACGCAGTATTTT. Translated, it gives CAISGAASGFVSFRDTQYF.

This sequence joins TRBV28 and TRBJ2-7; 16 nucleotides match TRBD2. V lost 5 bases to trimming and J lost 7 bases; unmatched junction nucleotides: 14. The CDR3 covers 18 residues. CDR1 is MDHEN and CDR2 is SYDVKM in the germline V gene. The CDR3 nucleotides are TGTGCCAGCAGTCCTTCGGGACTAGCGGGAGGGCTCTCTGAAGAGCAGTACTTC. Translating gives CASSPSGLAGGLSEEQYF.

The chain joins TRBV6-5 to TRBJ1-3; the match to TRBD1 covers 7 bases. CDR1 is MNHEY and CDR2 is SVGAGI in the germline V gene. V was pared by 5 bases and J by 3 bases, with 4 bases of the junction left unmatched. This CDR3 is built from 14 residues. The CDR3 DNA follows: TGTGCCAGCAGTCCAGACAGGGATGGAAACACCATATATTTT. Translation gives CASSPDRDGNTIYF.

This sequence joins TRBV6-1 and TRBJ1-1, with D perhaps TRBD1 (6 bases). Deletions cut 6 bases from V and 1 base from J, with 15 bases between. The CDR3 sequence is 15 residues long. Germline CDR1 reads MNHNS; CDR2 reads SASEGT. The CDR3 nucleotides are TGTGCCAGCAGGGTAACCGGGACACCGAACACTGAAGCTTTCTTT. Residues: CASRVTGTPNTEAFF.

The V gene is TRBV5-6, the J gene TRBJ2-5; a possible D gene is TRBD1 (6 bases). The CDR3 runs to 15 residues. Germline V gene data show CDR1 as SGHDT and CDR2 as YYEEEE. The V and J ends lost 5 bases and 5 bases respectively, with 19 bases between them. This CDR3 is CASSIHQGSGETQYF. The CDR3 DNA is TGTGCCAGCAGTATCCATCAGGGGAGTGGGGAGACCCAGTACTTC.

The gene calls are TRBV2 and TRBJ1-1; 9 nucleotides line up with TRBD1. The ends lost 6 bases at V and 2 bases at J; junction bases unmatched: 10. Looked up from germline, CDR1 is SNHLY and CDR2 is FYNNEI. The CDR3 length is 16 residues. CDR3 DNA: TGTGCCAGCAGCCCGGGGGGGACAGGGCTAAACACTGAAGCTTTCTTT. As protein: CASSPGGTGLNTEAFF. Filled out from reference TRBV2 and TRBJ1-1, the complete variable domain reads EPEVTQTPSHQVTQMGQEVILRCVPISNHLYFYWYRQILGQKVEFLVSFYNNEISEKSEIFDDQFSVERPDGSNFTLKIRSTKLEDSAMYFCASSPGGTGLNTEAFFGQGTRLTVV.

This clone occurred a few times. The chain carries TRBV2 and TRBJ1-1; 9 nucleotides line up with TRBD1. CDR3 length equals 14 residues. Germline V gene lookup returns CDR1 SNHLY and CDR2 FYNNEI. After removal of 4 bases from V and 1 base from J, the junction contained 1 base not matched to a gene. CDR3 DNA sequence: TGTGCCAGCAGTGGGGACAGGGCGAACACTGAAGCTTTCTTT. Amino acid sequence: CASSGDRANTEAFF.

The chain has TRBV19 and TRBJ1-1; TRBD1 agrees at 8 bases. This CDR3 region has 11 residues. With V trimmed by 7 bases and J by 8 bases, 3 bases remained unmatched. Germline assignment: CDR1 LNHDA and CDR2 SQIVND (reference sequence). The DNA of the CDR3 is TGTGCCAGTACTGACAGGGGCGAAGCTTTCTTT. Translated: CASTDRGEAFF.

The V gene is TRBV5-1, the J gene TRBJ1-1; 9 nucleotides line up with TRBD1. The junction had 7 bases not matched to a gene; V was cut back by 4 bases and J by 3 bases. This CDR3 is 15 amino acids long. CDR1 is SGHRS, CDR2 YFSETQ, per germline. The CDR3 reads CASSRGTGKDTEAFF. CDR3 bases: TGCGCCAGCAGCCGCGGGACAGGGAAGGACACTGAAGCTTTCTTT.

The chain has TRBV7-3 and TRBJ2-3, with D possibly matching TRBD1 (5 bases). The CDR3 sequence is 15 residues long. Germline values: CDR1 SGHTA, CDR2 FQGTGA. V lost 4 bases to trimming and J lost 2 bases, with 13 bases between them. The CDR3 sequence is CASSYAGQDTDTQYF. CDR3 bases: TGTGCCAGCAGCTACGCCGGACAAGACACAGATACGCAGTATTTT.

This clone has just one count. CDR3 sequence reads: CASLSGTGAGNEQFF. The CDR3 DNA sequence: TGTGCCAGCTTGTCCGGGACAGGGGCTGGGAATGAGCAGTTCTTC. The chain links TRBV18 to TRBJ2-1; 10 bases map to TRBD1. Germline assignment: CDR1 KGHSH and CDR2 LQKENI. V gave up 7 bases and J gave up 7 bases; unmatched junction bases: 10. CDR3 length equals 15 residues.

V is TRBV4-1 and J is TRBJ2-7, with TRBD1 identical over 8 bases. With V trimmed by 3 bases and J by 4 bases, 2 bases remained unmatched. This CDR3 has 13 amino acids. Germline V CDR1 and CDR2: MGHRA, YSYEKL. CDR3 sequence reads: CASSQDRAYEQYF. CDR3 nucleotide sequence: TGCGCCAGCAGCCAGGACAGGGCTTACGAGCAGTACTTC.

This clone was seen a handful of times. This chain connects TRBV21-1 to TRBJ2-2; whether TRBD2, the table's D call, matches the DNA was not checked. TRBV21-1 is described as a pseudogene. This CDR3 has 16 amino acids. CDR3 nucleotides: TGTGCCAGCAGCAAAGGACTAGCGGGAAAGGCCGGGGAGCTGTTTTTT. This sequence encodes CASSKGLAGKAGELFF.

The chain recombines TRBV13 with TRBJ1-6; D may be TRBD1 (6 bases). CDR1 PRHDT and CDR2 FYEKMQ come from the germline V gene (reference sequence). Trimming cost V 0 bases and J 7 bases, with 16 bases left between them. The CDR3 is 17 amino acids. This chain's CDR3 is CASSLGGWGGANSPLHF. The CDR3 bases are TGTGCCAGCAGCTTAGGGGGCTGGGGGGGGGCAAATTCACCCCTCCACTTT.

This clone appeared a single time. The chain links TRBV9 to TRBJ2-1, with D possibly being TRBD2 (6 bases). V lost 3 bases and J 5 bases, leaving 12 bases between the germline ends. Germline CDR1 reads SGDLS; CDR2 reads YYNGEE. The CDR3 loop spans 14 amino acids. The CDR3 DNA reads TGTGCCAGCAGCGCCGGGGGTCCAAACAATGAGCAGTTCTTC. It encodes CASSAGGPNNEQFF.

The V gene is TRBV27, the J gene TRBJ1-1, with 7 bases matching TRBD1. The CDR3 contains 14 residues. Germline V gene lookup returns CDR1 MNHEY and CDR2 SMNVEV (reference sequence). The V and J ends lost 4 bases and 5 bases, in that order; junction bases with no gene match: 7. The CDR3 sequence is CASSSRGRGTEAFF. The DNA for the CDR3 is TGTGCCAGCAGTTCGAGGGGGCGCGGGACTGAAGCTTTCTTT.

In the case of this clone: At one of its ends the junction is not consistent with the germline gene, which may arise from a read error. The genes are TRBV10-3 and TRBJ2-7; 12 nucleotides match TRBD2. The germline V gene has CDR1 ENHRY and CDR2 SYGVKD. This CDR3 comprises 13 residues. For the CDR3, the DNA is TGTGCCATCAGTGAGTCCCTAGCGGGAGGGCGGCACTTC. Translating gives CAISESLAGGRHF.

The chain uses TRBV29-1 and TRBJ2-2; TRBD2 matches at 11 bases. V gave up 6 bases and J gave up 0 bases; unmatched junction bases: 3. This CDR3 is built from 15 residues. Germline V gives CDR1 SQVTM, CDR2 ANQGSEA. In nucleotides, the CDR3 is TGCAGCGTAGAGACTAGCGGGGCGAACACCGGGGAGCTGTTTTTT. Translating it yields CSVETSGANTGELFF.

A few counts support this clone. V is TRBV5-6 and J is TRBJ1-5; the D is unclear. This CDR3 contains 16 residues. Germline assignment: CDR1 SGHDT and CDR2 YYEEEE. Between the trimmed V and J ends, which lost 3 bases and 2 bases, there was a span of 15 bases. DNA for the CDR3: TGTGCCAGCAGCTCGGATGGCGGTGCGGGCAATCAGCCCCAGCATTTT. It yields the protein CASSSDGGAGNQPQHF.

The rearrangement joins TRBV4-3 to TRBJ2-3, with 8 nucleotides matching TRBD1. The germline V gene encodes CDR1 LGHNA and CDR2 YSLEER. The CDR3 is 14 amino acids. Losses at the gene ends were 4 bases for V and 3 bases for J; bases not matched to a gene: 3. CDR3 sequence reads: CASSPRTGTDTQYF. The CDR3 nucleotides are TGCGCCAGCAGCCCACGGACAGGGACAGATACGCAGTATTTT.

The chain links TRBV11-2 to TRBJ2-7, with TRBD2 as a possible D gene (5 bases). Per germline, CDR1 SGHAT and CDR2 FQNNGV. Trimming cost V 6 bases and J 0 bases, with 9 bases left between them. The CDR3 is made up of 13 amino acids. The CDR3 spells CASSPGYSYEQYF. The CDR3 bases are TGTGCCAGCAGTCCGGGATACTCCTACGAGCAGTACTTC.

This clone was seen just once. A read error may produce the germline difference seen at one junction end. The chain employs TRBV15 and TRBJ2-1, with 13 bases matching TRBD2. Germline V gives CDR1 LNHNV, CDR2 YYDKDF (reference sequence). The CDR3 is 15 residues long. The CDR3 reads CATTRLAGGYNEQFF. CDR3 in DNA: TGTGCCACCACCAGACTAGCGGGGGGTTACAATGAGCAGTTCTTC.

Turning to this clone: One junction end disagrees with the germline gene, perhaps due to a read error. The J gene is TRBJ2-1, the V gene TRBV2; 8 positions agree with TRBD2. Germline V CDR1 and CDR2: SNHLY, FYNNEI. The CDR3 runs to 13 residues. In DNA, the CDR3 is TGTGCCAGCAGGGGGTTGCTAGCGGGCCCGTTGGTCTTC. It specifies CASRGLLAGPLVF. Full variable domain (missing parts from reference TRBV2 and TRBJ2-1): EPEVTQTPSHQVTQMGQEVILRCVPISNHLYFYWYRQILGQKVEFLVSFYNNEISEKSEIFDDQFSVERPDGSNFTLKIRSTKLEDSAMYFCASRGLLAGPLVFGPGTRLTVL.

The chain employs TRBV7-9 and TRBJ2-2, with 9 nucleotides matching TRBD1. The junction had 5 bases not matched to a gene; V was cut back by 5 bases and J by 1 base. The CDR3 contains 16 residues. Germline CDR1 reads SEHNR; CDR2 reads FQNEAQ (reference sequence). The CDR3 nucleotides are TGTGCCAGCAGCCCTCGGACAGGGGTGAACACCGGGGAGCTGTTTTTT. It codes for CASSPRTGVNTGELFF.